This T cell receptor beta chain was documented in a study of T and B cells in COVID-19 patients. BIOMED2 TRB-A/B primer pools were used in multiplex TRB PCR. Each CDR3 protein is one row after TCRdb ran MiXCR on the multiplex PCR reads. The sample includes fewer than 15,000 distinct CDR3 sequences, roughly 27% of them seen just once. There are 15 residues in the CDR3. Germline loops: CDR1 SGHRS, CDR2 YFSETQ. V was pared by 0 bases and J by 2 bases, with 10 bases between. Each TRB amplification used roughly 250-550 ng of genomic DNA from blood. J is TRBJ2-3 and V is TRBV5-1; no clear D. The source material was blood. The source is a human donor who had recovered from COVID-19. The CDR3 region has the DNA TGCGCCAGCAGCTTGGCCGGCAGGCCCACAGATACGCAGTATTTT. It codes for CASSLAGRPTDTQYF.